This T cell receptor beta chain was identified during a study of beta chain features in type 1 diabetes (dated by TCRdb to about 2018). In terms of the full investigation: Patients and healthy donors did not differ in mean age, gender distribution, total cell number or subset yield. A total of approximately 100 million sorted cells were examined across all samples, and the number of cells per subset was strongly correlated with RNA yield. In the study, recently diagnosed type 1 diabetes patients and matched healthy donors were compared on the TCRB repertoires of their sorted circulating CD4+ T cell subsets. Naive and central memory subsets were obtained from all 30 or so donors, but regulatory and stem cell-like memory subsets were isolated from only 8 patients and roughly eight healthy donors. Results the study describes overall, beyond this receptor: Shorter templates might be favored by PCR, yet because patient and control samples were amplified and corrected together, any such skew would affect both groups equally. In all four CD4+ subsets, TCRB CDR3 length was moderately but significantly shorter in type 1 diabetes patients. Only small numbers of individuals were included in the HLA sub-analyses, which left unresolved whether HLA type had any influence on TCRB rearrangement. Because cDNA was sequenced instead of genomic DNA, highly expressing activated cells could be over-represented, though the groups showed no difference in activation or CD3 levels. Naive, central memory and regulatory TCRB repertoires appeared more similar among patients than among healthy donors. At VDJ recombination sites, type 1 diabetes patients had fewer insertions and more deleted nucleotides, which implies abnormalities in thymic rearrangement.

Each donor gave one peripheral blood draw, averaging approximately 110 mL, which was collected into heparinised tubes. A BD FACSAria II and a panel including CD45RO, CCR7, CD25, CD127, CD95 and CD27 were used to sort naive, central memory, regulatory and stem cell-like memory CD4+ T cells. Purity was above 95% for every sorted population. PBMCs were isolated right away by Lymphoprep density gradient centrifugation and were stained directly, without culture. So that batch effects would be minimized, each experiment stained and sorted samples in pairs, pairing one healthy donor with one patient. The High Capacity cDNA Reverse Transcription Kit was used to reverse transcribe all of the isolated RNA, meaning that expressed TCRB transcripts were what got sequenced. Naive, central memory and regulatory T cell samples underwent deep immunoSEQ sequencing, averaging roughly 3.5 million total reads per sample. Sorted cells were lysed in RLT buffer, and RNA was extracted using DNase-treated RNeasy Micro or Mini kits according to cell number. To prevent cross-contamination, every cell subset was processed on its own, while patient and healthy donor samples were processed together. The immunoSEQ multiplex PCR was used to amplify TCRB sequences from cDNA, generating 87-bp fragments that spanned the CDR3 region. Sequencing of the amplicons was done on the Illumina HiSeq platform. Regarding the original processing steps: Synthetic template baselines were used to correct PCR bias computationally, reads within Hamming distance 2 were collapsed together, and singletons that could not be merged were discarded. By aligning reads against IMGT, V, D and J genes, CDR3 length, and insertions or deletions at six rearrangement sites were assigned. Within each subset, clonotype counts were normalized to sorted cell number, and only after that were true diversity and Gini coefficients computed with the tcR R package. The overlap coefficient, calculated on TCRB nucleotide sequences, was used to quantify repertoire sharing. Out-of-frame TCRB sequences from naive cells were analyzed as a proxy for the pre-selection repertoire. What TCRdb holds here is the immuneACCESS table cut down to in-frame rearrangements. Part of the clones is not present; checked against another copy, under half of the missing clones reflect an unresolved V gene, and the others are unexplained. V and J calls and clone size are copied from that table; D and trimming were computed from the DNA. A total of roughly 500,000 clones appear in this sample, around 28% of them only once. 0.05% to 0.065% of the sample is held by the ten biggest clonotypes.

The germline ends are 4 bases apart after V is trimmed by 2 bases and J by 0 bases. From cysteine to phenylalanine, the CDR3 is 13 amino acids long. The sequence is cut down to CDR3 DNA, 39 bases in frame from base 1. For CDR1 and CDR2, the germline V gene lists SGHRS and YFSETQ. For this clone: Its antigen is unknown. Per-base quality was not reported, and no clone a single base away is much larger than it.

The V gene is TRBV5-1 and the J gene is TRBJ2-3, with the D gene not clear enough to name. This clonotype was sampled from a man aged 18 to 35 in good health. The sequenced sample was naive CD4+ T cells from blood. This specimen's cell subset or site label, interpreted: true naive CD4+ T cells. CDR3 sequence: CASSFPSTDTQYF. The nucleotides read TGCGCCAGCAGCTTCCCTAGCACAGATACGCAGTATTTT. The CDR3, completed at both ends by the reference TRBV5-1 and TRBJ2-3 genes, gives the full variable domain KAGVTQTPRYLIKTRGQQVTLSCSPISGHRSVSWYQQTPGQGLQFLFEYFSETQRNKGNFPGRFSGRQFSNSRSEMNVSTLELGDSALYLCASSFPSTDTQYFGPGTRLTVL.